The clone carrying this T cell receptor beta chain was seen a few times. Its target is unknown. Treatment denoted: approximately nine-day PBMC culture with coronavirus spike peptide pools or control peptides (ViraFEST assay). Before TCRs were sequenced, ViraFEST expanded antigen-specific T cells with peptide pools. Healthy people receiving the vaccine had no prior SARS-CoV-2 infection, a status indicated by nucleocapsid antibodies testing negative before and after vaccination. The sample is drawn from a study of vaccination and CD4 T cells after COVID-19. Overall study: Convalescent donors: six male, four female; seven Caucasian, two Asian, one multiracial, two Hispanic. General study points: Within convalescent individuals, 304 out of 307 vaccine-specific clones proved to be spike mono-reactive.

Sequence data for DNA of cultured CD4+ T cells were generated by the Oncomine TCR Beta short-read assay. TCRdb recomputed calls from the PCR reads with MiXCR, one row per CDR3 protein. The repertoire has some 21,000 distinct CDR3 sequences, around 60% of them found once; the top ten carry less than 15%. The germline CDR1 and CDR2 sequences are SGHVS and FQNEAQ. CDR3 length equals 12 residues. The V and J ends lost 1 base and 7 bases respectively, with 2 bases between them. The specimen comprised CD4+ T cells from blood, cultured in vitro, sampled after SARS-CoV-2 vaccination. The rearrangement joins TRBV7-8 to TRBJ1-6; no firm D call. The receptor was derived from a human donor who received a COVID-19 vaccine. CDR3 amino acids: CASSLVNSPLHF. The CDR3 DNA is TGTGCCAGCAGCTTAGTAAATTCACCCCTCCACTTT.